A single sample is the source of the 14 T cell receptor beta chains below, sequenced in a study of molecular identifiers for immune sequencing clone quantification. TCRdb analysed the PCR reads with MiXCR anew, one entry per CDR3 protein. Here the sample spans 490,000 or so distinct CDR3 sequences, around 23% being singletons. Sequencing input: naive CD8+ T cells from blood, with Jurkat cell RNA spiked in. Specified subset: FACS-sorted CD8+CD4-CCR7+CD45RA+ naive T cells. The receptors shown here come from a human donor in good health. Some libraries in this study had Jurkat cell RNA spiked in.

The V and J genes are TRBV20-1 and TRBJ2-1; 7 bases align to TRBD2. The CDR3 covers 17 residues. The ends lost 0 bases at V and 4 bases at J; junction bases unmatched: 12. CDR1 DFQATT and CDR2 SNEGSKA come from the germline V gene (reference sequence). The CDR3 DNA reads TGCAGTGCTAGAGATCTACTGGGGGGGATATCATACAATGAGCAGTTCTTC. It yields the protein CSARDLLGGISYNEQFF.

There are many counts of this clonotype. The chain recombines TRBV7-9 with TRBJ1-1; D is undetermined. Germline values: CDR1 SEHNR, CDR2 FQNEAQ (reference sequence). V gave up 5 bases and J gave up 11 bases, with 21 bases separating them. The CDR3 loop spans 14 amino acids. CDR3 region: CASSPSRLGFEAFF. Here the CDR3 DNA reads TGTGCCAGCAGCCCCTCCCGTCTGGGGTTTGAGGCTTTCTTT.

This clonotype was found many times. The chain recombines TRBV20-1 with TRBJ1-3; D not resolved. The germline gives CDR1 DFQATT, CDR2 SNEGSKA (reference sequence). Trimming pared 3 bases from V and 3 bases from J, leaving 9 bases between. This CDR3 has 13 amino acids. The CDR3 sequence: CSARIAGGNTIYF. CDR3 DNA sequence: TGCAGTGCTAGGATAGCTGGTGGAAACACCATATATTTT.

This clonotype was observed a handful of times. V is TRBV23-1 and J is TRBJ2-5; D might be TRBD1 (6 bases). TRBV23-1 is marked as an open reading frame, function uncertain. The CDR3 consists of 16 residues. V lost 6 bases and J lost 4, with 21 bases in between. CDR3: CASRRLDSKKGETQYF. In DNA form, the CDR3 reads TGCGCCAGCAGAAGACTGGACAGCAAGAAAGGAGAGACCCAGTACTTC.

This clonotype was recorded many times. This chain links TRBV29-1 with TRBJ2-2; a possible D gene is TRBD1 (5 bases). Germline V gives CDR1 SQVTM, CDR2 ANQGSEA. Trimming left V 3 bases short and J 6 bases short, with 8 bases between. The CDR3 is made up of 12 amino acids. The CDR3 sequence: CSVEFRAGELFF. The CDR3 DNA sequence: TGCAGCGTTGAGTTCAGGGCCGGGGAGCTGTTTTTT.

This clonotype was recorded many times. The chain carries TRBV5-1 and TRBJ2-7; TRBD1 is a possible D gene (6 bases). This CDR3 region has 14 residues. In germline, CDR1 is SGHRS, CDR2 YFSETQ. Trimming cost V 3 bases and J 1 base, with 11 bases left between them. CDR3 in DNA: TGCGCCAGCAGCTGGACGACAGGATCCTACGAGCAGTACTTC. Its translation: CASSWTTGSYEQYF. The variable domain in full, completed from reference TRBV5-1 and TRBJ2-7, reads KAGVTQTPRYLIKTRGQQVTLSCSPISGHRSVSWYQQTPGQGLQFLFEYFSETQRNKGNFPGRFSGRQFSNSRSEMNVSTLELGDSALYLCASSWTTGSYEQYFGPGTRLTVT.

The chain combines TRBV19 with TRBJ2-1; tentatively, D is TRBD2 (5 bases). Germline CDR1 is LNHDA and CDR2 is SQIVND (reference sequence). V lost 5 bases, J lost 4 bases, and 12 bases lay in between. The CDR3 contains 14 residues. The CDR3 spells CASSSWTVYNEQFF. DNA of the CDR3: TGTGCCAGTAGTTCCTGGACTGTTTACAATGAGCAGTTCTTC.

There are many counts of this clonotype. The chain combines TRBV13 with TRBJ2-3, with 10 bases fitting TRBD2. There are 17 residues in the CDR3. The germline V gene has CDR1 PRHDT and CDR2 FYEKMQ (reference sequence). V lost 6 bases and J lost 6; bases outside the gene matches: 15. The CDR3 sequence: CASRDLQREGLTDTQYF. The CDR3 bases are TGTGCCAGCAGAGACCTCCAGCGGGAGGGCCTTACCGATACGCAGTATTTT.

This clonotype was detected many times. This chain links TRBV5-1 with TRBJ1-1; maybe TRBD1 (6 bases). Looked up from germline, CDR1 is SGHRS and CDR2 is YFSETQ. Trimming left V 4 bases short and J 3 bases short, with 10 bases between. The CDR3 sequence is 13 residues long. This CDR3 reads CASSLTGDTEAFF. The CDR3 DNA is TGCGCCAGCAGCCTGACAGGAGACACTGAAGCTTTCTTT.

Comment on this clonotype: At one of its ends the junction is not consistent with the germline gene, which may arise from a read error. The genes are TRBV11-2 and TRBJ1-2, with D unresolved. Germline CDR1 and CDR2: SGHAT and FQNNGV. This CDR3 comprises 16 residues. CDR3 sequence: CASSLDNPGVNYGYPF. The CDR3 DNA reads TGTGCCAGCAGCTTAGATAATCCCGGGGTTAACTATGGCTACCCCTTC.

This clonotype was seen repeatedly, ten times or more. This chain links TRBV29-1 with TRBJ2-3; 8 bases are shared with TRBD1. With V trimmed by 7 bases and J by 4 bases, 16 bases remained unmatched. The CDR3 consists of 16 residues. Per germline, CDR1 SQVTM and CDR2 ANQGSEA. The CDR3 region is CSGTFLQGAWADTQYF. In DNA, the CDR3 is TGCAGCGGCACCTTCCTCCAGGGGGCATGGGCAGATACGCAGTATTTT.

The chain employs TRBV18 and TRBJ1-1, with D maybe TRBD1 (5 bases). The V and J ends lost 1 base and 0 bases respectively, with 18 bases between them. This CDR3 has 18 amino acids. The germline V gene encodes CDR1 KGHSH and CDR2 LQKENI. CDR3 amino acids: CASSPLTERGTLNTEAFF. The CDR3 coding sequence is TGTGCCAGCTCACCACTTACAGAAAGGGGAACCCTGAACACTGAAGCTTTCTTT.

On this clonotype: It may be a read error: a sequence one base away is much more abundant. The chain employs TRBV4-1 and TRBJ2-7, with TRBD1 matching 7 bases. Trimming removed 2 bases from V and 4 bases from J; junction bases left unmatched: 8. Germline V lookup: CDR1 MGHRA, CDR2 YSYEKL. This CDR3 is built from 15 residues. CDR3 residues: CASSQTDRVRYEQYF. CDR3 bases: TGCGCCAGCAGCCAAACCGACAGGGTGAGGTACGAGCAGTACTTC.

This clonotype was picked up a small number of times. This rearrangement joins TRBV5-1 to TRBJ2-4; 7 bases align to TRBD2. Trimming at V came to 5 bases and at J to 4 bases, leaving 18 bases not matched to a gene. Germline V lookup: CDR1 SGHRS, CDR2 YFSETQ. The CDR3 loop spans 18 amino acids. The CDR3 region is CASSYTPTGGGVKNIQYF. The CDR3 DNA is TGCGCCAGCAGTTATACCCCGACTGGGGGGGGGGTTAAAAACATTCAGTACTTC.